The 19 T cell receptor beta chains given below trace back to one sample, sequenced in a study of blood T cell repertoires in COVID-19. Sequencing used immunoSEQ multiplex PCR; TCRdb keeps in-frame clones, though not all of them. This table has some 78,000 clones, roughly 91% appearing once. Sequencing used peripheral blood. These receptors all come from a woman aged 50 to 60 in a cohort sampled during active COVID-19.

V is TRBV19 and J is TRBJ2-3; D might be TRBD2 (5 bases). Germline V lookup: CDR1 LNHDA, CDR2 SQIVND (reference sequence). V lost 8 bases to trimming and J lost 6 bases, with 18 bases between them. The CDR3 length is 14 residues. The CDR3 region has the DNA TGTGCCAGTGCCATAGGTCGGGGAGCGGATACGCAGTATTTT. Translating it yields CASAIGRGADTQYF.

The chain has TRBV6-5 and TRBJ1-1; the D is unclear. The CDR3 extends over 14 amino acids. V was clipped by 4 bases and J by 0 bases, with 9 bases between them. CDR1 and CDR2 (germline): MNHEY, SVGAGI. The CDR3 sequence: CASSSERVNTEAFF. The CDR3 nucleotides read TGTGCCAGCAGTTCCGAGAGGGTGAACACTGAAGCTTTCTTT.

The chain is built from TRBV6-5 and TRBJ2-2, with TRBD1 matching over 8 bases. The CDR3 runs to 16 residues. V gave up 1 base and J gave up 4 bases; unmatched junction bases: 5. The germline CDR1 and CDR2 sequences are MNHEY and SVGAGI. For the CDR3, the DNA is TGTGCCAGCAGTTACTTCGGACAGGGAGGCACCGGGGAGCTGTTTTTT. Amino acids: CASSYFGQGGTGELFF.

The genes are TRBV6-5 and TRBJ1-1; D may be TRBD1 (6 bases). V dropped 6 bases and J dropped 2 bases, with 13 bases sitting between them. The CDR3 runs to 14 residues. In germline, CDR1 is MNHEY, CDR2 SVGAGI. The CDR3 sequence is CASSAPTGNTEAFF. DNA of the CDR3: TGTGCCAGCAGCGCCCCGACAGGCAACACTGAAGCTTTCTTT.

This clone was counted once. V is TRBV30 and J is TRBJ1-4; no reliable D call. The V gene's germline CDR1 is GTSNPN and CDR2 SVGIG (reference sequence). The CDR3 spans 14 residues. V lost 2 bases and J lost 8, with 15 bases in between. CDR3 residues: CAWSSRSIREKLFF. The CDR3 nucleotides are TGTGCCTGGAGTTCCCGGTCGATCAGGGAAAAACTGTTTTTT.

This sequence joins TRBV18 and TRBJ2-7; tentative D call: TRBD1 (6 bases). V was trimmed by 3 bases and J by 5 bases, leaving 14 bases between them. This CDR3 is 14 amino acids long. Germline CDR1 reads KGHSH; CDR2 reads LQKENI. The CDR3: CASSPQGSMDEQYF. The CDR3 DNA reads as TGTGCCAGCTCACCTCAGGGGAGCATGGACGAGCAGTACTTC.

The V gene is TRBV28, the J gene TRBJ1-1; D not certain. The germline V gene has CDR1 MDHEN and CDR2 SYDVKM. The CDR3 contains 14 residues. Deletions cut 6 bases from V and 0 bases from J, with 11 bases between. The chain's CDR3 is CASRDITLNTEAFF. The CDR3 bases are TGTGCCAGCAGAGACATCACCTTGAACACTGAAGCTTTCTTT.

CDR3 in DNA: TGTGCCAGCAGTTACTCAGGAGGGCTGAGCGAAAAACTGTTTTTT. It codes for CASSYSGGLSEKLFF. The rearrangement joins TRBV6-5 to TRBJ1-4; no clear D. V lost 0 bases and J lost 8, with 13 bases in between. The CDR3 spans 15 residues. Germline CDR1 is MNHEY and CDR2 is SVGAGI.

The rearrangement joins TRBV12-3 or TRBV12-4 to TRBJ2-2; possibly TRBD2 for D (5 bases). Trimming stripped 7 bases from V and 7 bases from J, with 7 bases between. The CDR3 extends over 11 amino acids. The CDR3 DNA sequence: TGTGCCAGCAACGGGGACGGGGAGCTGTTTTTT. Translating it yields CASNGDGELFF.

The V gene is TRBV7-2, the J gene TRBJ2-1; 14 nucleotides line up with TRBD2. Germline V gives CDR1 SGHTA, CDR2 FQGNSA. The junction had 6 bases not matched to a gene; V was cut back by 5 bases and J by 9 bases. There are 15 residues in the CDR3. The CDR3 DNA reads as TGTGCCAGCAGCCCCGGACTAGCGGGAGGATTTGAGCAGTTCTTC. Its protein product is CASSPGLAGGFEQFF. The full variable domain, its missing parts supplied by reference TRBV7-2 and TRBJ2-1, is GAGVSQSPSNKVTEKGKDVELRCDPISGHTALYWYRQSLGQGLEFLIYFQGNSAPDKSGLPSDRFSAERTGGSVSTLTIQRTQQEDSAVYLCASSPGLAGGFEQFFGPGTRLTVL.

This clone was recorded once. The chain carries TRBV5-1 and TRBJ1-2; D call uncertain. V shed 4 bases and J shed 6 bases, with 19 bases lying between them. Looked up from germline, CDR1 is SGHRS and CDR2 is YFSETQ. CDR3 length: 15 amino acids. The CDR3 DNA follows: TGCGCCAGCAGCCCCAGAGCGGGCAGCCAAGATGGCTACACCTTC. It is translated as CASSPRAGSQDGYTF. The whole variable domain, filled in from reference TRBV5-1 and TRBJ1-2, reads KAGVTQTPRYLIKTRGQQVTLSCSPISGHRSVSWYQQTPGQGLQFLFEYFSETQRNKGNFPGRFSGRQFSNSRSEMNVSTLELGDSALYLCASSPRAGSQDGYTFGSGTRLTVV.

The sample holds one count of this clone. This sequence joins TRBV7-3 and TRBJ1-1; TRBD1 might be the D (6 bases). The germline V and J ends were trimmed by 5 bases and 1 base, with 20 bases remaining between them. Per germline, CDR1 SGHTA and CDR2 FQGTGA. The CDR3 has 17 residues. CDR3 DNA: TGTGCCAGCAGCCCCGGTGGGGACACCCCTCGGAACACTGAAGCTTTCTTT. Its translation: CASSPGGDTPRNTEAFF.

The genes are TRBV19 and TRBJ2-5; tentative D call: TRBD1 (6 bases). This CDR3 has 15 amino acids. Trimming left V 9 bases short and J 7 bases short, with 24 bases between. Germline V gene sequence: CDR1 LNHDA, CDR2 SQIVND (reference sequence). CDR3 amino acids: CASRQAGLRSGTQYF. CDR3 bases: TGTGCCAGCAGACAGGCAGGTCTGAGGAGTGGGACCCAGTACTTC.

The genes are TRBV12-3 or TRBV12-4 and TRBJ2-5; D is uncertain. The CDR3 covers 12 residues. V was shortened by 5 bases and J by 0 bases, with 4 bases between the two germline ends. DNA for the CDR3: TGTGCCAGCAGTCCGTACCAAGAGACCCAGTACTTC. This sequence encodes CASSPYQETQYF.

DNA for the CDR3: TGCAGTGCCTCGTACGAGCAGTACTTC. Protein sequence: CSASYEQYF. The chain is built from TRBV20-1 and TRBJ2-7; D is uncertain. This CDR3 has 9 amino acids. The germline V and J ends were trimmed by 6 bases and 4 bases, with 4 bases remaining between them. The germline V gene has CDR1 DFQATT and CDR2 SNEGSKA (reference sequence).

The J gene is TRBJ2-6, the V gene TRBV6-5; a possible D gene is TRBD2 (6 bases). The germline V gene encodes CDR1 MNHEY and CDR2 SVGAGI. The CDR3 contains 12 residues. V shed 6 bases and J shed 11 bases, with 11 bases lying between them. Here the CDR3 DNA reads TGTGCCAGCAGACCGGGAGCCGACGTCCTGACTTTC. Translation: CASRPGADVLTF.

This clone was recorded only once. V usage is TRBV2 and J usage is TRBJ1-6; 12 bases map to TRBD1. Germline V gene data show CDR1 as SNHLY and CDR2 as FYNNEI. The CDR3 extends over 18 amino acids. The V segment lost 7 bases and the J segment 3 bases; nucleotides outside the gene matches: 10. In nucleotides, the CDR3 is TGTGCCAGCACCAATCCCGGGACAGGGGGCAACTATAATTCACCCCTCCACTTT. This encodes CASTNPGTGGNYNSPLHF.

This CDR3 is CASSSDPPGTRAYEQYF. The DNA of the CDR3 is TGCGCCAGCAGCTCCGACCCCCCGGGGACTAGGGCTTACGAGCAGTACTTC. The chain combines TRBV5-1 with TRBJ2-7; 8 bases fit TRBD2. This CDR3 is 17 amino acids long. Per germline, CDR1 SGHRS and CDR2 YFSETQ. Trimming took 3 bases from V and 4 from J; bases not matched to a gene: 15. Drawing the rest from reference TRBV5-1 and TRBJ2-7, the complete variable domain is KAGVTQTPRYLIKTRGQQVTLSCSPISGHRSVSWYQQTPGQGLQFLFEYFSETQRNKGNFPGRFSGRQFSNSRSEMNVSTLELGDSALYLCASSSDPPGTRAYEQYFGPGTRLTVT.

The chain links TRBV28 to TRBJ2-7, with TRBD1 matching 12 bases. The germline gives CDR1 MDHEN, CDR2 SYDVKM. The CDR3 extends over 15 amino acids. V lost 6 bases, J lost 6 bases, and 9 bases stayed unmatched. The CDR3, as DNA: TGTGCCAGCAGCACTCCGGGACAGGGGGCAGGCGAGCAGTACTTC. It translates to CASSTPGQGAGEQYF.